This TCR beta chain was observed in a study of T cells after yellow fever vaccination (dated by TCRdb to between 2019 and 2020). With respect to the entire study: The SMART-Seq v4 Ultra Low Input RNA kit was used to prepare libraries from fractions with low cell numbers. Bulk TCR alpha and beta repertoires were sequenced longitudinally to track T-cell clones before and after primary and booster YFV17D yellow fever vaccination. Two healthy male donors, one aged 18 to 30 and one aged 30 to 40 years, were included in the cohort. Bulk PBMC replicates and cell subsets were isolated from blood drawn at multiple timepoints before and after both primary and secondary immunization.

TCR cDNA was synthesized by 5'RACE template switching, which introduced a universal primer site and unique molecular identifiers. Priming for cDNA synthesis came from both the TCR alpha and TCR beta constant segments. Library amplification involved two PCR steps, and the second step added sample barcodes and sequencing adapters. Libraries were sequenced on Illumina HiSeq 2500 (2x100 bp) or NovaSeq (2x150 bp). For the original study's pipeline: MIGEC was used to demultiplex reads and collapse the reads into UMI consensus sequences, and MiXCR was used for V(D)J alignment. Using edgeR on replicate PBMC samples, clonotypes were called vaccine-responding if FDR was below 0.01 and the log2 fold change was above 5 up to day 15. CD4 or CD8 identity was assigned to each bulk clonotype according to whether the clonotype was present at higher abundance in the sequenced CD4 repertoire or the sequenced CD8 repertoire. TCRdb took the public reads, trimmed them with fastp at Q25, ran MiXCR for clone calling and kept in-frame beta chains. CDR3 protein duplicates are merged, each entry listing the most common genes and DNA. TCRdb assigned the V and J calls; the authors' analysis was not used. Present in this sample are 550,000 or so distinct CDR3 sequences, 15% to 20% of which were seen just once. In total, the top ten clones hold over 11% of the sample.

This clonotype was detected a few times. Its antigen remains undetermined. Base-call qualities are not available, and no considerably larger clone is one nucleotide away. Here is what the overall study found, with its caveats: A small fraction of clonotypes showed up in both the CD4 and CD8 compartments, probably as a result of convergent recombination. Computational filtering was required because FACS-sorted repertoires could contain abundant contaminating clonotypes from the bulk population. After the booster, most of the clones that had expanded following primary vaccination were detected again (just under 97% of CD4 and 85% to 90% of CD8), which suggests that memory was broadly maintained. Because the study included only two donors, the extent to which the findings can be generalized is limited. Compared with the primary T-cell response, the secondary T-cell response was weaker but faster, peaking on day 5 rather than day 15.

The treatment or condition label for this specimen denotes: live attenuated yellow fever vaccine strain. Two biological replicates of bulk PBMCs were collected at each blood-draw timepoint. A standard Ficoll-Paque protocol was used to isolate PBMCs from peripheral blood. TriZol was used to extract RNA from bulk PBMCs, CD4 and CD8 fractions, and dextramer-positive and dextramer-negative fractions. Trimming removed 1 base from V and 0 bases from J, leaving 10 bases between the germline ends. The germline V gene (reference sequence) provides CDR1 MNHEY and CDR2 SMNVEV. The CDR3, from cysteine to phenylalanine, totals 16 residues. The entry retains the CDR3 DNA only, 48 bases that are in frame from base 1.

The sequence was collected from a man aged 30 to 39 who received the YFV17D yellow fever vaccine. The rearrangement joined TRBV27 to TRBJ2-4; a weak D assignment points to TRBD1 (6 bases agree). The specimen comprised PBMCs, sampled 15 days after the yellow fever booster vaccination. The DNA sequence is TGTGCCAGCAGTTTATACGGGACATTAGCCAAAAACATTCAGTACTTC. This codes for CASSLYGTLAKNIQYF.